One and the same sample provided the 8 T cell receptor beta chains below, sequenced in a study of T-cell memory formation after mild COVID-19. TCRdb reprocessed the 5' RACE reads via MiXCR and lists one record per CDR3 protein. The sample lists a few hundred thousand distinct CDR3 sequences; 20% to 25% were seen once. The sample was PBMCs or a T cell subset sorted from them (not recorded which). Receptors originate from an adult woman who had mild COVID-19 (a few samples of this study predate the infection). Cell type and time point are not known.

This clonotype came up a few times. The chain couples TRBV20-1 to TRBJ1-2, with 8 bases that match TRBD1. The CDR3 is 17 amino acids. Per germline, CDR1 DFQATT and CDR2 SNEGSKA (reference sequence). The V gene end was trimmed by 5 bases and the J gene end by 1 base; junction bases not matched to a gene: 15. The CDR3 coding sequence is TGCAGTGCTCGATTACCGCCTGGACAGGGATTTAACTATGGCTACACCTTC. Protein product: CSARLPPGQGFNYGYTF.

This clonotype has only a few counts. The V gene is TRBV12-3 or TRBV12-4, the J gene TRBJ1-2; D not certain. The CDR3 spans 13 residues. V was trimmed by 6 bases and J by 2 bases, leaving 10 bases between them. The CDR3 is CASSHGRNYGYTF. DNA of the CDR3: TGTGCCAGCAGCCATGGACGGAACTATGGCTACACCTTC.

This clonotype was seen only a few times. The chain combines TRBV27 with TRBJ2-7; D possibly corresponds to TRBD1 (6 bases). CDR3 length equals 14 residues. The germline V and J ends were trimmed by 1 base and 1 base, with 8 bases remaining between them. Germline CDR1 is MNHEY and CDR2 is SMNVEV (reference sequence). The CDR3 here is CASSLFQGSYEQYF. CDR3 DNA sequence: TGTGCCAGCAGTTTATTTCAGGGGTCCTACGAGCAGTACTTC.

This chain joins TRBV4-1 and TRBJ2-3; 9 positions match TRBD1. CDR1 and CDR2 from the germline V gene are MGHRA and YSYEKL. The CDR3 runs to 15 residues. V was clipped by 5 bases and J by 1 base; unmatched bases: 4. The CDR3 reads CASSADRGGTDTQYF. The CDR3 DNA sequence: TGCGCCAGCAGCGCGGACAGGGGTGGCACAGATACGCAGTATTTT.

The chain joins TRBV20-1 to TRBJ1-2, with 8 bases lining up with TRBD1. The CDR3 has 14 residues. Germline loops: CDR1 DFQATT, CDR2 SNEGSKA (reference sequence). The junction had 11 bases not matched to a gene; V was cut back by 3 bases and J by 8 bases. The CDR3, as DNA: TGCAGTGCTAGGGTAGTCGGGACAGGCGGAGGCTACACCTTC. Amino acids: CSARVVGTGGGYTF.

This clonotype was observed at least ten times. This chain uses TRBV5-6 with TRBJ1-5; TRBD1 aligns across 7 bases. V lost 1 base and J lost 2; bases outside the gene matches: 6. The CDR3 has 16 amino acids. Per the germline V gene, CDR1 is SGHDT and CDR2 is YYEEEE. The CDR3 here is CASSLSTGAGNQPQHF. The CDR3 DNA reads as TGTGCCAGCAGCTTGTCTACAGGGGCTGGCAATCAGCCCCAGCATTTT.

This clonotype was seen only a few times. The chain joins TRBV6-2 or TRBV6-3 to TRBJ2-7, with a possible D match to TRBD1 (5 bases). Trimming shortened V by 2 bases and J by 6 bases, and 17 bases separated the two germline ends. In germline, CDR1 is MNHEY, CDR2 SVGEGT. The CDR3 contains 15 residues. The CDR3 protein is CASSYPVLGVGEQYF. In nucleotides, the CDR3 is TGTGCCAGCAGTTACCCAGTTCTAGGGGTCGGCGAGCAGTACTTC.

This clonotype was picked up many times. V usage is TRBV7-2 and J usage is TRBJ2-1; a possible D gene is TRBD2 (5 bases). Deletions cut 2 bases from V and 9 bases from J, with 11 bases between. Germline CDR1 SGHTA, CDR2 FQGNSA. The CDR3 runs to 13 residues. Here the CDR3 DNA reads TGTGCCAGCAGCTTAAGGATTGCGGGTGAGCAGTTCTTC. Amino acid sequence: CASSLRIAGEQFF.